This T cell receptor (beta chain) was identified in a study of blood T cell repertoires in COVID-19. Background on the study: Collection of acute and convalescent COVID-19 samples took place in the United States, Italy and Spain. The cDNA or gDNA used as material had been derived from T cells, B-cell-depleted T cells, or PBMCs.

The CDR3 is 15 amino acids. CDR1 is SGHNT, CDR2 YYREEE, per germline (reference sequence). The ends lost 4 bases at V and 5 bases at J; junction bases unmatched: 9. In its sample, this clone was seen once. Study processing details: Amplification with reference gene primers provided the estimates of nucleated cell counts. Some clones are missing from TCRdb's copy, which holds only in-frame ones; the method was immunoSEQ multiplex PCR. D and trimming were read from the DNA, whereas the V and J calls and clone size are those reported in that table. The repertoire has 250,000 to 400,000 clones, about 87% of them found once; the top ten carry 1.6%.

Specimen: peripheral blood. The TCR comes from a woman aged 25-40 years with COVID-19, enrolled during active disease. The genes are TRBV5-4 and TRBJ2-1, with TRBD2 identical over 7 bases. Here the CDR3 reads CASSPMGGDDNEQFF. In DNA, the CDR3 is TGTGCCAGCAGCCCAATGGGGGGGGACGACAATGAGCAGTTCTTC.